This T cell receptor beta chain derives from a study of CD8+CD57+ T cells in acquired aplastic anemia. Study as a whole: Mean DNA quantity obtained from sorted CD4+ and CD8+ cells was about 3.2 ug. General study findings and limits: Patients and controls were found to share approximately 31 CD8+ CDR3 sequences.

For CDR3 and TCR beta VDJ profiling, genomic DNA was the template used. TCRdb re-derived calls from the reads in MiXCR, one entry per CDR3 protein. Among roughly 240,000 distinct CDR3 sequences, approximately 50% were seen once, and the ten largest hold 7.8%. V lost 4 bases, J lost 6 bases, and 9 bases stayed unmatched. The CDR3 loop spans 15 amino acids. The germline V gene has CDR1 LNHDA and CDR2 SQIVND (reference sequence). Concerning this clonotype itself: The antigen is not known.

In patients chosen for sequencing, flow cytometry had shown CD8+CD57+ cell expansion. This sequence was found in a human donor with aplastic anemia. Material: sorted CD4+, CD8+, or CD8+CD57+ T cells (not recorded which) from PBMCs. The chain has TRBV19 and TRBJ1-1; 9 bases match TRBD1. In DNA, the CDR3 is TGTGCCAGTAGTACCCGGGACAGGGTAAGTTCTGAAGCTTTCTTT. Residues: CASSTRDRVSSEAFF. The whole variable domain, filled in from reference TRBV19 and TRBJ1-1, reads DGGITQSPKYLFRKEGQNVTLSCEQNLNHDAMYWYRQDPGQGLRLIYYSQIVNDFQKGDIAEGYSVSREKKESFPLTVTSAQKNPTAFYLCASSTRDRVSSEAFFGQGTRLTVV.